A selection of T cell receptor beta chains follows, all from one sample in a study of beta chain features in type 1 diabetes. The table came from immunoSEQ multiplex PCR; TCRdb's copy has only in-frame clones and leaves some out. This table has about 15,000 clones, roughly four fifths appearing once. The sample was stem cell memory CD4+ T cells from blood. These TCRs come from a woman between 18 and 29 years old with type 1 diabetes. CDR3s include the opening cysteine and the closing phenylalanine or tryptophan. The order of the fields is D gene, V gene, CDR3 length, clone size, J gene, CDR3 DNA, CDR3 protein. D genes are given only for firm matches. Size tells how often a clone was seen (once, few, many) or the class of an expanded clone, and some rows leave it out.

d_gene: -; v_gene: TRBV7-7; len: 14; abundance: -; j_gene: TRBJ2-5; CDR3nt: TGTGCCAGCAGCGCCGATAGAGGCGGAGAGACCCAGTACTTC; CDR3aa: CASSADRGGETQYF
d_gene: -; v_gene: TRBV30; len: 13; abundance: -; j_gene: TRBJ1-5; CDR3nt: TGTGCCTGGAGTTGGCAGGGAGGTCAGCCCCAGCATTTT; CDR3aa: CAWSWQGGQPQHF
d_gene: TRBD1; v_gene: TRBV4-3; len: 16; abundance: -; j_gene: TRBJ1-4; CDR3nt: TGCGCCAGCGGAAAGAGGACAGGGACACCTAATGAAAAACTGTTTTTT; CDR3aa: CASGKRTGTPNEKLFF
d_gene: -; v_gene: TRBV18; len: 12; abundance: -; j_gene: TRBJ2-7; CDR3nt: TGTGCCAGCTCACTCCAGGGCTACGAGCAGTACTTC; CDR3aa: CASSLQGYEQYF
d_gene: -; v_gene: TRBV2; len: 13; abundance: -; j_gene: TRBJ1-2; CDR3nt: TGTGCCAGCAGTGTCACAGGCGCATATGGCTACACCTTC; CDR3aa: CASSVTGAYGYTF
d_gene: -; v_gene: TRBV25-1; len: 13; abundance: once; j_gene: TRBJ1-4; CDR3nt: TGTGCCAGCAGTGCACAGGGCGTTGAAAAACTGTTTTTT; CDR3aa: CASSAQGVEKLFF
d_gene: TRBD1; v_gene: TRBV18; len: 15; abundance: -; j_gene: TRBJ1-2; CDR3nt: TGTGCCAGCTCACCGTGGGGACAGGGTGACTATGGCTACACCTTC; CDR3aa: CASSPWGQGDYGYTF
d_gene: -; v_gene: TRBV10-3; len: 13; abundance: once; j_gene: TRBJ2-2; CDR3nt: TGTGCCATCACTCCTTTGGCCACCGGGGAGCTGTTTTTT; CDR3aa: CAITPLATGELFF
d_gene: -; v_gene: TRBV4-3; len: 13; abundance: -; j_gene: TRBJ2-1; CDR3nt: TGCGCCAGCAGCCAAGAGGCAGGGTTTGAGCAGTTCTTC; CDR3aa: CASSQEAGFEQFF
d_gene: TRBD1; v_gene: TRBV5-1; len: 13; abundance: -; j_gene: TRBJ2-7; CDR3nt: TGCGCCAGCAGCCGGACAGGACCGGACGAGCAGTACTTC; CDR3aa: CASSRTGPDEQYF
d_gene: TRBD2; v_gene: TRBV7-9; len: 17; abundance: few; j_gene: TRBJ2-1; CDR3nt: TGTGCCAGCAGCTTAGTGATCCTAGCGGCTTCCTACAATGAGCAGTTCTTC; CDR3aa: CASSLVILAASYNEQFF
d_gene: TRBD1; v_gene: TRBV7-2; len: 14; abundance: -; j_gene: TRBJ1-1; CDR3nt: TGTGCCAGCAGCTTAGGACAGGGTGCTCCTGAAGCTTTCTTT; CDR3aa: CASSLGQGAPEAFF
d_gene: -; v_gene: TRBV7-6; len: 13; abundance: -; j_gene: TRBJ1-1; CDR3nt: TGTGCCAGCAGTCCCGGGACATCTGCTGAAGCTTTCTTT; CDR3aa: CASSPGTSAEAFF
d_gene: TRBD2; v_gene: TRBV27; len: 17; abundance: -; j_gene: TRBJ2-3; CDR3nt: TGTGCCAGCAGCTTGGGACTAGCGGGAGCTTGGACAGATACGCAGTATTTT; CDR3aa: CASSLGLAGAWTDTQYF
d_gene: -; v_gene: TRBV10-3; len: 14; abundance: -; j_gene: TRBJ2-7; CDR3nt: TGTGCCATCAGTGAGCCCCGGGGGATCTACGAGCAGTACTTC; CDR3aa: CAISEPRGIYEQYF
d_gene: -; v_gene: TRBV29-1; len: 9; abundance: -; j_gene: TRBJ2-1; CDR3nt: TGCAGCGTCCCGGTCCCTGGGTTCTTC; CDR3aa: CSVPVPGFF